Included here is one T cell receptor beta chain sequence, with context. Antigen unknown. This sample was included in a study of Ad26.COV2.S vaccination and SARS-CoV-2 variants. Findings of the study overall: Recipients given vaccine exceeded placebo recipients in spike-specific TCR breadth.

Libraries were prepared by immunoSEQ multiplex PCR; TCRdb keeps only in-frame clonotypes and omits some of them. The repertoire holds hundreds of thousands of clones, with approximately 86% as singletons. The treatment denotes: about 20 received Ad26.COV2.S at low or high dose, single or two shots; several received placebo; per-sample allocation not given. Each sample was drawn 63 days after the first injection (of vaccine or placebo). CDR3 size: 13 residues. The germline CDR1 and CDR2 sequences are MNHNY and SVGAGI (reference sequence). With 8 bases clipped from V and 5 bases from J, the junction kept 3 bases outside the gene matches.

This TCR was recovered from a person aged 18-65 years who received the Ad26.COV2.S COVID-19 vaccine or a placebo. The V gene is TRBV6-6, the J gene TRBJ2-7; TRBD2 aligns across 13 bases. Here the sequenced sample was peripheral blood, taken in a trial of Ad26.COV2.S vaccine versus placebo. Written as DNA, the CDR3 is TGTGCCAGCGGGACTAGCGGGGTAAACGAGCAGTACTTC. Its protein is CASGTSGVNEQYF.